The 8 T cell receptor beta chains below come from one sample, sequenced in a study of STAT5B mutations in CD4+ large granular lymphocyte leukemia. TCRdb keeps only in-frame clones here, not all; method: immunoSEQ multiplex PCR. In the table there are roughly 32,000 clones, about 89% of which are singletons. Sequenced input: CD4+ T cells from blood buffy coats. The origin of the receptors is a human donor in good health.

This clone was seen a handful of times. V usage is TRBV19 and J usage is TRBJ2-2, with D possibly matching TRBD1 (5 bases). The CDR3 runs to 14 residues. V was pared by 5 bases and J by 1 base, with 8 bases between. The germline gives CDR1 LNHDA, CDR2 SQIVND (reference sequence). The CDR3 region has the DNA TGTGCCAGTAGTTCTCAGGGGAACACCGGGGAGCTGTTTTTT. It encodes CASSSQGNTGELFF.

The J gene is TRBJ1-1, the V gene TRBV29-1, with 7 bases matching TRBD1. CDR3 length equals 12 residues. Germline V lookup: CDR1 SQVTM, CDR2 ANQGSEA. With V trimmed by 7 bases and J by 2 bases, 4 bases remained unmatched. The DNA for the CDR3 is TGCAGCGCGGGACAGCTTAACACTGAAGCTTTCTTT. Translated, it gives CSAGQLNTEAFF.

The chain's CDR3 is CASSRGSHPENTEAFF. As DNA, the CDR3 is TGCGCCAGCAGCCGGGGATCCCACCCAGAGAACACTGAAGCTTTCTTT. This chain connects TRBV5-1 to TRBJ1-1; D is undetermined. CDR3 length equals 16 residues. V was pared by 4 bases and J by 1 base, with 17 bases between. Germline CDR1 is SGHRS and CDR2 is YFSETQ.

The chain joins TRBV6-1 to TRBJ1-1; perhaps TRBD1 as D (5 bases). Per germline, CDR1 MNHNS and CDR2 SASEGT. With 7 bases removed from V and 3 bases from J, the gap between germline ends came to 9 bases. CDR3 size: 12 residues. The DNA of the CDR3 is TGTGCCAGCAATTTGGGGGACACTGAAGCTTTCTTT. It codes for CASNLGDTEAFF.

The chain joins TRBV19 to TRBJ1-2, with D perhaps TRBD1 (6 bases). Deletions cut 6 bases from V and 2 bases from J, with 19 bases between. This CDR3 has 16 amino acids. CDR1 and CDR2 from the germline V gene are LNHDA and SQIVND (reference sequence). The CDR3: CASSLIPGQTNYGYTF. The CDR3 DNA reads TGTGCCAGTAGCCTCATCCCGGGACAAACAAACTATGGCTACACCTTC.

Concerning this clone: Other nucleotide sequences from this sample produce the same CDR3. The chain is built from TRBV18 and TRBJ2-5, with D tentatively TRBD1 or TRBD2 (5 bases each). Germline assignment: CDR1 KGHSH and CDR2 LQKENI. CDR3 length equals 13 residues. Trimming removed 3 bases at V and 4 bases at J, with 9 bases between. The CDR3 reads CASSPSGTETQYF. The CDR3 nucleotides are TGTGCCAGCTCACCCTCCGGGACAGAGACCCAGTACTTC.

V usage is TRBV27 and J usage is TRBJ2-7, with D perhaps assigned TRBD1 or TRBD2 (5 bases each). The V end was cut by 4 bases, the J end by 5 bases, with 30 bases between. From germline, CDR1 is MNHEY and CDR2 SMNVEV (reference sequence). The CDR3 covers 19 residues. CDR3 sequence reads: CASSSGTGTGYPRSHEQYF. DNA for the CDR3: TGTGCCAGCAGTTCCGGGACGGGAACGGGATATCCACGTTCCCACGAGCAGTACTTC.

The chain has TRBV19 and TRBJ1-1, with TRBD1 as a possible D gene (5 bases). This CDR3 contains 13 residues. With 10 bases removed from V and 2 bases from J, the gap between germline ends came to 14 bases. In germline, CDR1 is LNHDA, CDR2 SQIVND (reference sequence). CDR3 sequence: CATRGRHNTEAFF. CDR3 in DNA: TGTGCCACCCGGGGCAGGCACAACACTGAAGCTTTCTTT.